The 27 T cell receptor beta chains listed next were all sequenced from one sample in a study of blood T cell repertoires in COVID-19. Method: immunoSEQ multiplex PCR; TCRdb's copy keeps in-frame clones and lacks some. The table lists roughly 47,000 clones, 80% to 90% of them singletons, with roughly 7.4% in the top ten. Sequenced material: peripheral blood. The receptors derive from a man aged 45-60 years with acute or convalescent COVID-19.

The chain uses TRBV4-1 and TRBJ2-1; a weak D match, TRBD1 (6 bases). V shed 0 bases and J shed 2 bases, with 20 bases lying between them. Germline values: CDR1 MGHRA, CDR2 YSYEKL. This CDR3 contains 19 residues. The chain's CDR3 is CASSQDIKLSQGPYNEQFF. CDR3 sequence (DNA): TGCGCCAGCAGCCAAGATATCAAATTGTCTCAGGGGCCCTACAATGAGCAGTTCTTC.

The J gene is TRBJ2-5, the V gene TRBV7-8; a weak D match, TRBD2 (6 bases). The germline gives CDR1 SGHVS, CDR2 FQNEAQ. The length of the CDR3 is 13 residues. Deletions cut 4 bases from V and 1 base from J, with 7 bases between. The CDR3: CASSSGSQETQYF. The CDR3 bases are TGTGCCAGCAGCTCCGGGAGCCAAGAGACCCAGTACTTC.

This chain joins TRBV4-2 and TRBJ1-6, with a weak D call TRBD1 (5 bases). There are 14 residues in the CDR3. Germline V CDR1 and CDR2: LGHNA, YNFKEQ. V lost 4 bases to trimming and J lost 7 bases, with 11 bases between them. CDR3 sequence: CASSPGNWNSPLHF. The CDR3 DNA follows: TGTGCCAGCAGCCCAGGGAATTGGAATTCACCCCTCCACTTT.

The sample holds a few counts of this clone. Mismatch with germline at one junction end may stem from a read error. The chain uses TRBV10-1 and TRBJ1-2; 7 positions agree with TRBD1. CDR1 and CDR2 from the germline V gene are WNHNN and SYGVQD (reference sequence). CDR3 length equals 14 residues. Written as DNA, the CDR3 is TGCGCCAGCACTGAGATGGACAGGTTATATGGCTACACCTTC. It translates to CASTEMDRLYGYTF.

The J gene is TRBJ2-2, the V gene TRBV5-1; 7 bases line up with TRBD1. V shed 8 bases, J shed 5 bases, and the junction held 9 bases outside the gene matches. Germline lookup yields CDR1 SGHRS and CDR2 YFSETQ. The CDR3 contains 14 residues. In DNA form, the CDR3 reads TGCGCCAGTCGGCTCACAGGGGAAACCGGGGAGCTGTTTTTT. Translated: CASRLTGETGELFF.

The genes are TRBV14 and TRBJ1-6, with D hard to call. The V end was cut by 7 bases, the J end by 8 bases, with 12 bases between. The CDR3 length is 13 residues. In germline, CDR1 is SGHDN, CDR2 FVKESK. CDR3: CASNLELDSPLHF. In DNA, the CDR3 is TGTGCCAGCAACCTAGAACTAGATTCACCCCTCCACTTT.

This clone was counted once. The genes are TRBV28 and TRBJ2-5; possible D gene TRBD1, 6 bases. Matching the DNA end better, TRBJ2-7 makes the J call doubtful. The germline gives CDR1 MDHEN, CDR2 SYDVKM. This CDR3 is 14 amino acids long. The CDR3 DNA follows: TGTGCCAGCAGTTTATATAGGGGGTCTTACGAGCAGTACTTC. Residues: CASSLYRGSYEQYF.

This rearrangement joins TRBV21-1 to TRBJ1-6; TRBD1, the D gene given by the table, was not confirmed from the DNA. TRBV21-1 is a pseudogene. The CDR3 consists of 18 residues. The CDR3, as DNA: TGTGCCAGCAGCAAAGCCACCGGGACAGGGCGGAGTAATTCACCCCTCCACTTT. This codes for CASSKATGTGRSNSPLHF.

J is TRBJ2-1 and V is TRBV5-8, with 9 bases lining up with TRBD2. The CDR3 runs to 15 residues. Germline trimming cut 4 bases from V and 7 bases from J; bases unmatched to any gene: 9. Germline V gives CDR1 SGHTS, CDR2 YDEGEE. This chain's CDR3 is CASSGQRGAFNEQFF. The CDR3 region has the DNA TGTGCCAGCAGCGGACAGCGGGGGGCGTTTAATGAGCAGTTCTTC.

This clone has just a few counts. The chain has TRBV6-1 and TRBJ2-7; TRBD1 aligns across 9 bases. The CDR3 loop spans 14 amino acids. V lost 3 bases to trimming and J lost 2 bases; unmatched junction nucleotides: 2. The germline CDR1 and CDR2 sequences are MNHNS and SASEGT. In DNA form, the CDR3 reads TGTGCCAGCAGTGACCGGGACAGGGCCTACGAGCAGTACTTC. Amino acids: CASSDRDRAYEQYF.

This sequence joins TRBV29-1 and TRBJ2-4; D may be TRBD2 (6 bases). Germline V gives CDR1 SQVTM, CDR2 ANQGSEA. Trimming pared 1 base from V and 5 bases from J, leaving 6 bases between. This CDR3 spans 12 amino acids. CDR3 protein: CSVEGGENIQYF. The CDR3 nucleotides are TGCAGCGTTGAAGGGGGGGAAAACATTCAGTACTTC.

This chain uses TRBV18 with TRBJ1-4; 7 bases agree with TRBD1. Germline V gene data show CDR1 as KGHSH and CDR2 as LQKENI. This CDR3 region has 14 residues. Germline trimming cut 3 bases from V and 4 bases from J; bases unmatched to any gene: 2. The CDR3 DNA reads TGTGCCAGCTCACCGGACAGGAATAATGAAAAACTGTTTTTT. It codes for CASSPDRNNEKLFF.

This rearrangement joins TRBV6-6 to TRBJ1-1, with D unresolved. V was cut by 10 bases and J by 1 base, with 19 bases left in between. Germline CDR1 is MNHNY and CDR2 is SVGAGI (reference sequence). There are 15 residues in the CDR3. CDR3: CATRRREGQNTEAFF. DNA of the CDR3: TGTGCCACCCGGAGGAGGGAGGGCCAGAACACTGAAGCTTTCTTT.

The sample holds a few counts of this clone. The rearrangement uses TRBV5-1 and TRBJ2-2; D perhaps matches TRBD1 (5 bases). The germline CDR1 and CDR2 sequences are SGHRS and YFSETQ. V shed 0 bases and J shed 0 bases, with 9 bases lying between them. This CDR3 contains 16 residues. CDR3 coding DNA: TGCGCCAGCAGCTTGGCCTTAGGGGCGAACACCGGGGAGCTGTTTTTT. Translated: CASSLALGANTGELFF.

The genes are TRBV19 and TRBJ2-1; D might be TRBD2 (7 bases). V was clipped by 4 bases and J by 8 bases, with 18 bases between them. The CDR3 totals 15 residues. Per germline, CDR1 LNHDA and CDR2 SQIVND (reference sequence). The DNA of the CDR3 is TGTGCCAGTAGTACCCGAGGGGGGGCCTCCGATGAGCAGTTCTTC. Translated, it gives CASSTRGGASDEQFF. Supplemented by reference TRBV19 and TRBJ2-1, the full variable domain reads DGGITQSPKYLFRKEGQNVTLSCEQNLNHDAMYWYRQDPGQGLRLIYYSQIVNDFQKGDIAEGYSVSREKKESFPLTVTSAQKNPTAFYLCASSTRGGASDEQFFGPGTRLTVL.

The chain recombines TRBV3-1 (or the pseudogene TRBV3-2) with TRBJ2-6; 8 positions agree with TRBD2. CDR3 length: 18 residues. Germline CDR1 and CDR2: LGHDT and YNNKEL (reference sequence). Trimming removed 1 base from V and 0 bases from J; junction bases left unmatched: 5. CDR3 nucleotides: TGTGCCAGCAGCCAAGTGGTAGCGGGGAGCTCTGGGGCCAACGTCCTGACTTTC. Its translation: CASSQVVAGSSGANVLTF.

V usage is TRBV12-3 or TRBV12-4 and J usage is TRBJ1-3; D is undetermined. The V end was cut by 5 bases, the J end by 6 bases, with 11 bases between. This CDR3 has 13 residues. The CDR3 DNA follows: TGTGCCAGCAGTGGTCACAGTACAAACACCATATATTTT. Translated, it gives CASSGHSTNTIYF.

The rearrangement uses TRBV15 and TRBJ2-1; the match to TRBD2 covers 8 bases. CDR3 length: 15 amino acids. The junction had 6 bases not matched to a gene; V was cut back by 1 base and J by 7 bases. Germline lookup yields CDR1 LNHNV and CDR2 YYDKDF (reference sequence). CDR3 in amino acids: CATSRVTSGLNEQFF. The CDR3, as DNA: TGTGCCACCAGCAGAGTCACTAGCGGTTTGAATGAGCAGTTCTTC.

The sample holds one count of this clone. This chain joins TRBV19 and TRBJ1-4; D is ambiguous. Trimming took 10 bases from V and 2 from J, leaving 11 bases between them. This CDR3 is built from 13 residues. Germline V gene data show CDR1 as LNHDA and CDR2 as SQIVND (reference sequence). CDR3 sequence reads: CAIDFGTNEKLFF. In DNA form, the CDR3 reads TGTGCCATCGACTTCGGGACTAATGAAAAACTGTTTTTT.

The CDR3 protein is CATSRGRGSNYGYTF. CDR3 nucleotides: TGTGCCACCAGCAGAGGTCGAGGGTCTAACTATGGCTACACCTTC. The chain carries TRBV15 and TRBJ1-2; D remains unclear. The CDR3 spans 15 residues. The ends were cut back, 1 base at V and 0 bases at J, with 9 bases in the middle. Germline V gene data show CDR1 as LNHNV and CDR2 as YYDKDF (reference sequence).

The gene calls are TRBV20-1 and TRBJ1-1; D gene uncertain. Germline V CDR1 and CDR2: DFQATT, SNEGSKA (reference sequence). This CDR3 has 13 residues. With 3 bases removed from V and 1 base from J, the gap between germline ends came to 9 bases. This CDR3 reads CSASYRGNTEAFF. In DNA form, the CDR3 reads TGCAGTGCTAGTTACCGAGGGAACACTGAAGCTTTCTTT.

The chain uses TRBV5-4 and TRBJ2-5, with D perhaps matching TRBD2 (6 bases). V lost 0 bases and J 2 bases, leaving 11 bases between the germline ends. This CDR3 spans 15 amino acids. Germline-derived CDR1 and CDR2 are SGHNT and YYREEE (reference sequence). CDR3 nucleotide sequence: TGTGCCAGCAGCTTGGTTAGCGGATTACAAGAGACCCAGTACTTC. It yields the protein CASSLVSGLQETQYF.

The table lists this clone with a count of one. This sequence joins TRBV7-8 and TRBJ2-3; the match to TRBD1 covers 7 bases. V lost 5 bases and J lost 2; bases outside the gene matches: 10. Germline values: CDR1 SGHVS, CDR2 FQNEAQ. The CDR3 is made up of 16 amino acids. CDR3 amino acids: CASSLPRDSYTDTQYF. The CDR3 DNA is TGTGCCAGCAGCCTCCCTCGGGACAGCTACACAGATACGCAGTATTTT.

The table lists this clone with a count of one. The chain joins TRBV7-9 to TRBJ1-1, with TRBD1 matching over 7 bases. In germline, CDR1 is SEHNR, CDR2 FQNEAQ (reference sequence). The CDR3 totals 15 residues. V shed 1 base and J 3 bases; nucleotides not matched to a gene: 5. In DNA form, the CDR3 reads TGTGCCAGCAGCTTAGAAGGGGGCGGGTACACTGAAGCTTTCTTT. Protein: CASSLEGGGYTEAFF.

The chain carries TRBV7-2 and TRBJ2-6; 8 positions agree with TRBD2. Trimming removed 1 base from V and 4 bases from J; junction bases left unmatched: 6. The germline gives CDR1 SGHTA, CDR2 FQGNSA. This CDR3 has 17 amino acids. The CDR3 is CASSLGPAGAGANVLTF. The CDR3 DNA reads TGTGCCAGCAGCTTAGGTCCAGCGGGAGCCGGGGCCAACGTCCTGACTTTC.

The V and J genes are TRBV10-2 and TRBJ2-3; TRBD2 matches at 12 bases. V dropped 6 bases and J dropped 2; count of bases not matched to a gene: 6. The CDR3 totals 16 residues. Looked up from germline, CDR1 is WSHSY and CDR2 is SAAADI. CDR3 DNA sequence: TGCGCCAGCAGGGGGGGACTAGCGGGCCTCACAGATACGCAGTATTTT. Translating gives CASRGGLAGLTDTQYF.

This rearrangement joins TRBV6-5 to TRBJ2-1; 9 nucleotides line up with TRBD2. CDR3 size: 15 residues. Germline V gene sequence: CDR1 MNHEY, CDR2 SVGAGI. The V gene end was trimmed by 0 bases and the J gene end by 9 bases; junction bases not matched to a gene: 6. The CDR3 sequence is CASSYSGSGSFEQFF. CDR3 bases: TGTGCCAGCAGTTACTCAGGTAGCGGGAGTTTTGAGCAGTTCTTC.